The source of this T cell receptor beta chain is a study of multiple sclerosis patients with progressive multifocal leukoencephalopathy. This sample's time point: before natalizumab initiation. T0 blood was collected before the first natalizumab infusion. Germline-derived CDR1 and CDR2 are SGHRS and YFSETQ. Deletions cut 5 bases from V and 7 bases from J, with 15 bases between. The CDR3 is 13 amino acids. Repertoires were generated with immunoSEQ multiplex PCR, while TCRdb's copy carries only in-frame clones and drops some. The data contain roughly 30,000 clones, more than 75% of them singletons. V usage is TRBV5-1 and J usage is TRBJ1-1; D is possibly TRBD1 (6 bases). The specimen sequenced was PBMCs. The clonotype originates from a human donor with multiple sclerosis. The CDR3 DNA reads as TGCGCCAGCAGAGAAGCAGGGGCAAATGAAGCTTTCTTT. Translation gives CASREAGANEAFF.